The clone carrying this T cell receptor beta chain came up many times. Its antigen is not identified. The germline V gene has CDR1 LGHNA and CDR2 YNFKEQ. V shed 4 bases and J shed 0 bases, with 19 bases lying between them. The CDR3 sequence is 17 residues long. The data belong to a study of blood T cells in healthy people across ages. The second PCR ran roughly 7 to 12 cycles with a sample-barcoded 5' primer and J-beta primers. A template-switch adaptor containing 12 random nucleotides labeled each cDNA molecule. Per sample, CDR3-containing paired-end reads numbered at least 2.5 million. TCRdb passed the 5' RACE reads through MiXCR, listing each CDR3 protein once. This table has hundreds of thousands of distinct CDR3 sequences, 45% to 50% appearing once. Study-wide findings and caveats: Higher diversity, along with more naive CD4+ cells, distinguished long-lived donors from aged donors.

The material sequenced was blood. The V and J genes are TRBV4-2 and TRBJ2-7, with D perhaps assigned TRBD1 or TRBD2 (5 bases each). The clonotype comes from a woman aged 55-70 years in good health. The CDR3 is CASSPGPIGGSSYEQYF. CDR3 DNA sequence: TGTGCCAGCAGCCCAGGGCCGATAGGAGGCAGCTCCTACGAGCAGTACTTC.